This TCR beta chain stems from a study of blood T cells in healthy people across ages. Study-level results: A roughly linear age-dependent decrease characterized TCR beta diversity per million T cells.

This CDR3 is built from 13 residues. Germline-derived CDR1 and CDR2 are MDHEN and SYDVKM. A second roughly 7 to 12 cycle PCR used barcoded and J-beta primers. TCRdb redid the calling of the 5' RACE reads with MiXCR, one entry per CDR3 protein. This sample yields some 1.5 million distinct CDR3 sequences, of which roughly 27% are seen a single time; 7% to 9% belongs to the top ten. This clonotype was seen a handful of times. Its target is not known. One junction end disagrees with the germline gene, perhaps due to a read error. Sequencing input: blood. The gene calls are TRBV28 and TRBJ2-4, with D perhaps matching TRBD1 or TRBD2 (6 bases each). The J call could be wrong; TRBJ2-7 is a better fit for the DNA end. This TCR was recovered from a young woman in good health. The CDR3 coding sequence is TGTACCAGCACCTGGAGGGGGGCTCGCGAGCAGTACTTC. Translating it yields CTSTWRGAREQYF.